This entry features one TCR beta chain sequence. The entry originates in a study of blood T cell repertoires in COVID-19. Across the study: Spain, Italy and the United States supplied samples that represented acute and convalescent COVID-19. T cells, B-cell-depleted T cells, or PBMCs provided the cDNA or gDNA that served as material.

Authors' methods: The assay estimated nucleated cells by amplifying reference gene primers. Assay: immunoSEQ multiplex PCR; the TCRdb copy retains only in-frame clones and omits some. V and J calls and clone size are given by that table; D and trimming were obtained from the DNA. The table has about 140,000 clones, around 81% seen once. V lost 3 bases to trimming and J lost 0 bases, with 10 bases between them. The CDR3 runs to 16 residues. In germline, CDR1 is SGHRS, CDR2 YFSETQ. The sequence derives from a human donor in a cohort sampled during active COVID-19. The sequenced material came from peripheral blood. The chain joins TRBV5-1 to TRBJ2-6; D is perhaps TRBD1 (6 bases). In nucleotides, the CDR3 is TGCGCCAGCAGCTGGGACATTCTCTCTGGGGCCAACGTCCTGACTTTC. Residues: CASSWDILSGANVLTF. Combining the CDR3 with reference TRBV5-1 and TRBJ2-6 gives the whole variable domain KAGVTQTPRYLIKTRGQQVTLSCSPISGHRSVSWYQQTPGQGLQFLFEYFSETQRNKGNFPGRFSGRQFSNSRSEMNVSTLELGDSALYLCASSWDILSGANVLTFGAGSRLTVL.